The 19 T cell receptor beta chains reported below all come from one sample, sequenced in a study of OX40 agonist ivuxolimab in advanced cancers. Some clones are missing from TCRdb's copy, which holds only in-frame ones; the method was immunoSEQ multiplex PCR. Here the sample spans tens of thousands of clones, around 89% being singletons. Sequencing was performed on CD4+ or CD8+ T cells sorted from blood, taken in a trial of the OX40 agonist ivuxolimab. These receptors came from an adult with an advanced solid tumor such as melanoma, head and neck, liver or kidney cancer.

This clone is medium-sized by share. The rearrangement links TRBV27 to TRBJ2-7; 14 positions match TRBD2. The germline CDR1 and CDR2 sequences are MNHEY and SMNVEV (reference sequence). This CDR3 comprises 15 residues. The J segment lost 5 bases and the V segment lost 3 bases, leaving 3 bases of the junction unmatched. The CDR3: CASSFGTSGSDEQYF. The CDR3 DNA reads TGTGCCAGCAGTTTTGGGACTAGCGGGAGTGACGAGCAGTACTTC.

This chain links TRBV11-2 with TRBJ2-1; tentative D call: TRBD1 (6 bases). CDR3 length: 18 residues. Per germline, CDR1 SGHAT and CDR2 FQNNGV. V was shortened by 5 bases and J by 0 bases, with 20 bases between the two germline ends. Here the CDR3 reads CASSPRGDSVSSYNEQFF. Here the CDR3 DNA reads TGTGCCAGCAGCCCCAGGGGCGACAGTGTATCCTCCTACAATGAGCAGTTCTTC.

This rearrangement joins TRBV9 to TRBJ1-2, with D possibly TRBD1 on 5 matching bases. From germline, CDR1 is SGDLS and CDR2 YYNGEE. The CDR3 runs to 14 residues. V shed 4 bases and J shed 3 bases, with 13 bases lying between them. CDR3 residues: CASSRAGGDYGYTF. In nucleotides, the CDR3 is TGTGCCAGCAGCCGAGCCGGGGGGGACTATGGCTACACCTTC.

This clone occurred once. The J gene is TRBJ1-5, the V gene TRBV2, with D unclear. Trimming removed 6 bases at V and 0 bases at J, with 12 bases between. This CDR3 region has 15 residues. The germline CDR1 and CDR2 sequences are SNHLY and FYNNEI. The CDR3, as DNA: TGTGCCAGCAGACCTGGAGACCTTAGCAATCAGCCCCAGCATTTT. Amino acid sequence: CASRPGDLSNQPQHF. Filled out from reference TRBV2 and TRBJ1-5, the complete variable domain reads EPEVTQTPSHQVTQMGQEVILRCVPISNHLYFYWYRQILGQKVEFLVSFYNNEISEKSEIFDDQFSVERPDGSNFTLKIRSTKLEDSAMYFCASRPGDLSNQPQHFGDGTRLSIL.

The chain couples TRBV5-4 to TRBJ2-7; D gene uncertain. V shed 0 bases and J shed 0 bases, with 10 bases lying between them. CDR3 size: 15 residues. The germline CDR1 and CDR2 sequences are SGHNT and YYREEE (reference sequence). DNA for the CDR3: TGTGCCAGCAGCTTGGTCGGCAGTCGCTCCTACGAGCAGTACTTC. Translating gives CASSLVGSRSYEQYF.

The CDR3 nucleotides read TGTGCCAGCAGCGTAGGGCTAGCGGGAGGTTTTGAGCAGTACTTC. As protein: CASSVGLAGGFEQYF. The chain uses TRBV9 and TRBJ2-7, with 11 bases matching TRBD2. Germline CDR1 reads SGDLS; CDR2 reads YYNGEE. Losses at the gene ends were 0 bases for V and 7 bases for J; bases not matched to a gene: 6. The CDR3 contains 15 residues. The full variable domain, in which reference TRBV9 and TRBJ2-7 provide the parts outside the CDR3, is DSGVTQTPKHLITATGQRVTLRCSPRSGDLSVYWYQQSLDQGLQFLIQYYNGEERAKGNILERFSAQQFPDLHSELNLSSLELGDSALYFCASSVGLAGGFEQYFGPGTRLTVT.

This chain links TRBV19 with TRBJ2-1, with D hard to call. Germline CDR1 and CDR2: LNHDA and SQIVND (reference sequence). V was cut by 3 bases and J by 4 bases, with 7 bases left in between. The CDR3 covers 13 residues. The CDR3 spells CASSIPGYNEQFF. Written as DNA, the CDR3 is TGTGCCAGTAGTATCCCTGGGTACAATGAGCAGTTCTTC.

This sequence joins TRBV6-5 and TRBJ1-5; D is ambiguous. Germline loops: CDR1 MNHEY, CDR2 SVGAGI. The CDR3 runs 15 residues. With 0 bases removed from V and 2 bases from J, the gap between germline ends came to 8 bases. The CDR3 spells CASSYSWRGNQPQHF. The CDR3 DNA follows: TGTGCCAGCAGTTACTCGTGGCGAGGCAATCAGCCCCAGCATTTT.

The V call is TRBV2, the J call TRBJ1-5; TRBD1 matches at 7 bases. The CDR3 sequence is 13 residues long. With 10 bases clipped from V and 3 bases from J, the junction kept 6 bases outside the gene matches. CDR1 and CDR2 (germline): SNHLY, FYNNEI. The CDR3 region is CATRDRVNQPQHF. The CDR3 DNA sequence: TGTGCCACCAGAGACAGGGTCAATCAGCCCCAGCATTTT.

The rearrangement uses TRBV6-6 and TRBJ2-6; weak D call: TRBD1 (6 bases). V lost 2 bases and J 6 bases, leaving 11 bases between the germline ends. The CDR3 contains 15 residues. Germline values: CDR1 MNHNY, CDR2 SVGAGI (reference sequence). The CDR3 loop is CASSYEQGEANVLTF. DNA for the CDR3: TGTGCCAGCAGTTACGAACAGGGTGAGGCCAACGTCCTGACTTTC.

The chain has TRBV11-2 and TRBJ2-3; D might be TRBD2 (5 bases). CDR3 length equals 14 residues. Trimming took off 1 base at V and 8 bases at J, with 13 bases between the two ends. CDR1 SGHAT and CDR2 FQNNGV come from the germline V gene. The CDR3 spells CASSLGTVEGTQYF. As DNA, the CDR3 is TGTGCCAGCAGCTTAGGGACCGTAGAGGGTACGCAGTATTTT. Combining the CDR3 with reference TRBV11-2 and TRBJ2-3 gives the whole variable domain EAGVAQSPRYKIIEKRQSVAFWCNPISGHATLYWYQQILGQGPKLLIQFQNNGVVDDSQLPKDRFSAERLKGVDSTLKIQPAKLEDSAVYLCASSLGTVEGTQYFGPGTRLTVL.

V gene TRBV19 combines with J gene TRBJ2-2; TRBD2 might be the D (6 bases). Trimming cost V 2 bases and J 1 base, with 8 bases left between them. Germline CDR1 is LNHDA and CDR2 is SQIVND (reference sequence). This CDR3 is 15 amino acids long. The CDR3 sequence: CASSITGRNTGELFF. The CDR3 nucleotides are TGTGCCAGTAGTATAACCGGGAGGAACACCGGGGAGCTGTTTTTT.

The J gene is TRBJ2-1, the V gene TRBV2; D not resolved. Germline loops: CDR1 SNHLY, CDR2 FYNNEI. Trimming pared 8 bases from V and 8 bases from J, leaving 13 bases between. This CDR3 has 12 amino acids. The CDR3 is CASQTITYEQFF. The CDR3 bases are TGTGCCAGCCAAACTATAACCTATGAGCAGTTCTTC. Full variable domain (outside the CDR3, taken from reference TRBV2 and TRBJ2-1): EPEVTQTPSHQVTQMGQEVILRCVPISNHLYFYWYRQILGQKVEFLVSFYNNEISEKSEIFDDQFSVERPDGSNFTLKIRSTKLEDSAMYFCASQTITYEQFFGPGTRLTVL.

The rearrangement uses TRBV30 and TRBJ1-6; 7 bases agree with TRBD1. CDR1 GTSNPN and CDR2 SVGIG come from the germline V gene (reference sequence). CDR3 length: 15 amino acids. Trimming removed 4 bases from V and 5 bases from J; junction bases left unmatched: 8. DNA for the CDR3: TGTGCCTGGACCAAACGACAGGGCAATAATTCACCCCTCCACTTT. Its translation is CAWTKRQGNNSPLHF.

The V call is TRBV2, the J call TRBJ2-7; D is tentatively TRBD1 or TRBD2 (5 bases each). This CDR3 has 13 amino acids. Deletions cut 3 bases from V and 6 bases from J, with 12 bases between. Germline V gives CDR1 SNHLY, CDR2 FYNNEI. CDR3 sequence: CASSEGELGEQYF. The CDR3 DNA follows: TGTGCCAGCAGTGAGGGGGAATTGGGCGAGCAGTACTTC. The whole variable domain, filled in from reference TRBV2 and TRBJ2-7, reads EPEVTQTPSHQVTQMGQEVILRCVPISNHLYFYWYRQILGQKVEFLVSFYNNEISEKSEIFDDQFSVERPDGSNFTLKIRSTKLEDSAMYFCASSEGELGEQYFGPGTRLTVT.

V and J are TRBV6-4 and TRBJ2-3; 8 positions match TRBD2. In germline, CDR1 is MRHNA, CDR2 SNTAGT. Unmatched junction bases numbered 7, after V lost 1 base and J lost 4 bases. CDR3 length: 16 amino acids. CDR3 DNA sequence: TGTGCCAGCAGTGACTTTGGGACTAGTAGCGCAGATACGCAGTATTTT. Its protein is CASSDFGTSSADTQYF.

The V gene is TRBV29-1, the J gene TRBJ2-1; 7 bases are a match to TRBD2. The J segment lost 8 bases and the V segment lost 6 bases, leaving 16 bases of the junction unmatched. The CDR3 is 15 residues long. CDR1 is SQVTM, CDR2 ANQGSEA, per germline. This chain's CDR3 is CSVHRSSGGSDEQFF. CDR3 DNA sequence: TGCAGCGTCCATCGTTCTAGCGGAGGGAGCGATGAGCAGTTCTTC.

The V and J genes are TRBV28 and TRBJ2-5; D may match TRBD1 or TRBD2 (5 bases each). Germline CDR1 reads MDHEN; CDR2 reads SYDVKM. The ends were cut back, 7 bases at V and 4 bases at J, with 19 bases in the middle. The CDR3 is 15 amino acids. The CDR3 spells CASILKEGFGETQYF. The DNA of the CDR3 is TGTGCCAGCATCCTCAAAGAGGGGTTTGGAGAGACCCAGTACTTC.

The CDR3 sequence is CASSLAVAGEGEQFF. For the CDR3, the DNA is TGTGCCAGCAGCTTAGCGGTAGCGGGAGAGGGTGAGCAGTTCTTC. The rearrangement joins TRBV11-3 to TRBJ2-1; 9 bases agree with TRBD2. In germline, CDR1 is SGHNT, CDR2 YENEEA. The length of the CDR3 is 15 residues. After removal of 1 base from V and 9 bases from J, the junction contained 7 bases not matched to a gene.